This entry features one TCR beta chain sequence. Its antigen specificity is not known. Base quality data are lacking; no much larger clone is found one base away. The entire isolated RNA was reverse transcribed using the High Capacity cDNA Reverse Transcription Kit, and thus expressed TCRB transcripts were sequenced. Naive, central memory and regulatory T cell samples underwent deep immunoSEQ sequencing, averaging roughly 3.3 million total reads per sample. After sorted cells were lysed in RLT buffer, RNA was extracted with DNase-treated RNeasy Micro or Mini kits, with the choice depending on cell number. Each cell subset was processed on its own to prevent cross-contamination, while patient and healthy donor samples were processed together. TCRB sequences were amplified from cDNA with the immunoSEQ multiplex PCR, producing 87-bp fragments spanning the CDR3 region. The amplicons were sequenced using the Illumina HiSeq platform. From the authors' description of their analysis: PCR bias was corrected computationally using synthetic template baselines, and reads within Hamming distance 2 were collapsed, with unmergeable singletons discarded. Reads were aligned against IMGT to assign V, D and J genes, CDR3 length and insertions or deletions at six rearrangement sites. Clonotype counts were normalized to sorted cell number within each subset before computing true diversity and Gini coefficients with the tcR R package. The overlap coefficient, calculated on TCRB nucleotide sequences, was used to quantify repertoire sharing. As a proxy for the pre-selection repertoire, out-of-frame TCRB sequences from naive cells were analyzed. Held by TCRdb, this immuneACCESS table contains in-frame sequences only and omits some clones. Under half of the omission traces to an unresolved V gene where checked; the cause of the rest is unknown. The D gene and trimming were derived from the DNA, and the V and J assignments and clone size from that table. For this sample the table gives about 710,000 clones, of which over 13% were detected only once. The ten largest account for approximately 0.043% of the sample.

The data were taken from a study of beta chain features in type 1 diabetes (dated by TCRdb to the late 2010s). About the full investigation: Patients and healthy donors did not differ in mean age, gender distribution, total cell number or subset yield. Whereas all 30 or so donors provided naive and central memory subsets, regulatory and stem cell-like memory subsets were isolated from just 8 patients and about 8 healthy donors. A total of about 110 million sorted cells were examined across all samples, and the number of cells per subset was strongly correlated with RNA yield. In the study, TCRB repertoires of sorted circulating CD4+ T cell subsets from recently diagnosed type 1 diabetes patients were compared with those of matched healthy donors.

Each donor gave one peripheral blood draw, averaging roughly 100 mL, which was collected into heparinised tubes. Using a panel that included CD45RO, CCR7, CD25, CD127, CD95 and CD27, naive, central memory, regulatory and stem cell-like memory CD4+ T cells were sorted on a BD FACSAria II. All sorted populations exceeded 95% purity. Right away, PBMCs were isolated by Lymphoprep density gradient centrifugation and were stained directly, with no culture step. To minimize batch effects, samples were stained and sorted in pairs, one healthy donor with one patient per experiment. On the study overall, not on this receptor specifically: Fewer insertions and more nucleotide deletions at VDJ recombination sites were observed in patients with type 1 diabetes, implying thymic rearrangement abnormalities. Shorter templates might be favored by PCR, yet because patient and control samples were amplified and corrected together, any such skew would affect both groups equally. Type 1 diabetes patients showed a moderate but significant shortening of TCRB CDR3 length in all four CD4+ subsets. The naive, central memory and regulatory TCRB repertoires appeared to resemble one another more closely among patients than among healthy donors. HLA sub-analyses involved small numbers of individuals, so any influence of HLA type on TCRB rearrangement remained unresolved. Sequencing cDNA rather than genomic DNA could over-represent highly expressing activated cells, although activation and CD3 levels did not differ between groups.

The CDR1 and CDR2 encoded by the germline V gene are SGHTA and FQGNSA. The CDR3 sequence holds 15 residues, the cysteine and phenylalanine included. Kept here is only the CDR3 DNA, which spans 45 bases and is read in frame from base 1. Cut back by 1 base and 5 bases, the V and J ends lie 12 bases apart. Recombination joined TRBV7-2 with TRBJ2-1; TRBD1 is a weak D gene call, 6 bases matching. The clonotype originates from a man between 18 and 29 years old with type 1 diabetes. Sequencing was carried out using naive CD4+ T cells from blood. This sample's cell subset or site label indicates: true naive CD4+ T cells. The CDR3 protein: CASSLGRQAHNEQFF. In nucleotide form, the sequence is TGTGCCAGCAGCTTAGGTCGACAGGCCCACAATGAGCAGTTCTTC.